The entry that follows covers one TCR beta chain sequence. This specimen belongs to a study of PD-1 blockade in classical Hodgkin lymphoma. The repertoire was sequenced with immunoSEQ multiplex PCR; TCRdb's copy has only in-frame clones and lacks some. The repertoire holds approximately 15,000 clones, with over 80% as singletons. With no exception, relapse followed autologous stem cell transplantation in all patients, and brentuximab vedotin exposure varied. Trimming stripped 3 bases from V and 6 bases from J, with 5 bases between. This CDR3 is 11 amino acids long. The V gene's germline CDR1 is MNHNY and CDR2 SVGAGI (reference sequence).

The rearrangement links TRBV6-6 to TRBJ1-2; D uncertain. This receptor was identified in a human donor with classical Hodgkin lymphoma. Sequenced material: peripheral blood mononuclear cells (PBMCs), taken before the second cycle of nivolumab. The CDR3 protein is CASSYEDGYTF. The CDR3 coding sequence is TGTGCCAGCAGTTATGAGGATGGCTACACCTTC.